This T cell receptor (beta chain) derives from a study of vaccination and CD4 T cells after COVID-19. About the study: Two doses of either BNT162b2 or mRNA-1273 vaccine were given to participants.

Sequencing of DNA taken from cultured CD4+ T cells relied on the Oncomine TCR Beta short-read assay. MiXCR, applied by TCRdb to the PCR reads, yields one record per CDR3 protein. The data contain 17,000 or so distinct CDR3 sequences, around 59% of them seen just once; the ten biggest clones take up approximately 9.9%. Stated treatment: approximately nine-day PBMC culture with coronavirus spike peptide pools or control peptides (ViraFEST assay). Peptide-pool expansion of antigen-specific T cells preceded TCR sequencing in ViraFEST. To note about this clonotype: Its antigen is as yet unknown.

The ends lost 2 bases at V and 7 bases at J; junction bases unmatched: 3. The length of the CDR3 is 13 residues. CDR1 and CDR2 from the germline V gene are SEHNR and FQNEAQ (reference sequence). What was sequenced was CD4+ T cells from blood, cultured in vitro. The TCR was taken from a human donor who had recovered from COVID-19. This chain connects TRBV7-9 to TRBJ1-2; 8 bases fit TRBD1. The CDR3 protein is CASSLPGTGGYTF. CDR3 coding DNA: TGTGCCAGCAGCTTACCCGGGACAGGTGGCTACACCTTC.